Listed below are T cell receptor beta chains from one sample, sequenced in a study of blood T cell repertoires in COVID-19. Clones were sequenced by immunoSEQ multiplex PCR, and TCRdb holds only the in-frame ones, with some missing. The sample includes fewer than 250,000 clones, around four fifths seen only once; the top ten take approximately 7.4%. Sequencing input: peripheral blood. These receptors were taken from a woman between 50 and 59 years old with acute or convalescent COVID-19. The CDR3 runs from the conserved cysteine through the conserved F or W. The order of the fields is V gene, D gene, J gene, clone size, CDR3 DNA, CDR3 protein. The D gene is left open where the match is weak. Clone size is shown for a subset of rows, as once, few, many or a class of expanded clone.

v_gene: TRBV12-3/TRBV12-4; d_gene: TRBD1; j_gene: TRBJ1-2; abundance: .; CDR3nt: TGTGCCAGCAGTTTAGCGGACAGGGGTGGCTACACCTTC; CDR3aa: CASSLADRGGYTF
v_gene: TRBV10-1; d_gene: TRBD2; j_gene: TRBJ2-7; abundance: .; CDR3nt: TGCGCCAGCGAGGAGCGGGAACGCTACGAGCAGTACTTC; CDR3aa: CASEERERYEQYF
v_gene: TRBV27; d_gene: TRBD1; j_gene: TRBJ1-1; abundance: .; CDR3nt: TGTGCCAGCAGGGGGACAGGGAAGTACCTGAACACTGAAGCTTTCTTT; CDR3aa: CASRGTGKYLNTEAFF
v_gene: TRBV7-3; d_gene: .; j_gene: TRBJ2-1; abundance: .; CDR3nt: TGTGCCAGCAGCTTAAGACGGGGAGGCTCCTACAATGAGCAGTTCTTC; CDR3aa: CASSLRRGGSYNEQFF
v_gene: TRBV19; d_gene: TRBD2; j_gene: TRBJ2-7; abundance: .; CDR3nt: TGTGCCAGTAGTATCTCTAGCGGGGAAAGCGAGCAGTACTTC; CDR3aa: CASSISSGESEQYF
v_gene: TRBV12-2; d_gene: .; j_gene: TRBJ2-7; abundance: few; CDR3nt: TGTGCAAGTCGCTTAGGGCTCCGGGGGGCCGGATCCTACGAGCAGTACTTC; CDR3aa: CASRLGLRGAGSYEQYF
v_gene: TRBV19; d_gene: .; j_gene: TRBJ2-5; abundance: .; CDR3nt: TGTGCCAGTAGTATAACGGGACTGCCGCAAGAGACCCAGTACTTC; CDR3aa: CASSITGLPQETQYF
v_gene: TRBV27; d_gene: TRBD2; j_gene: TRBJ2-7; abundance: .; CDR3nt: TGTGCCAGCAGGAGAGAAAGCGGGAGGGGGATTTACGAGCAGTACTTC; CDR3aa: CASRRESGRGIYEQYF
v_gene: TRBV6-5; d_gene: .; j_gene: TRBJ1-4; abundance: .; CDR3nt: TGTGCCAGCAGTTACCGACTGAGCCCTTTTAATGAAAAACTGTTTTTT; CDR3aa: CASSYRLSPFNEKLFF
v_gene: TRBV29-1; d_gene: .; j_gene: TRBJ1-1; abundance: .; CDR3nt: TGCAGCGTTGAAAGCTTCCCCCAGAACACTGAAGCTTTCTTT; CDR3aa: CSVESFPQNTEAFF
v_gene: TRBV19; d_gene: .; j_gene: TRBJ2-7; abundance: .; CDR3nt: TGTGCCAGTACCCCTTATGGCGGAAGCTCCTACGAGCAGTACTTC; CDR3aa: CASTPYGGSSYEQYF
v_gene: TRBV6-1; d_gene: TRBD1; j_gene: TRBJ2-7; abundance: few; CDR3nt: TGTGCCAGCAGTGATAGTCTGATGGGACAGGGGTACGAGCAGTACTTC; CDR3aa: CASSDSLMGQGYEQYF
v_gene: TRBV1; d_gene: .; j_gene: TRBJ2-3; abundance: .; CDR3nt: TGCACCAGCAGCCAAGCTAGCACAGATACGCAGTATTTT; CDR3aa: CTSSQASTDTQYF
v_gene: TRBV19; d_gene: TRBD1; j_gene: TRBJ2-5; abundance: .; CDR3nt: TGTGCCAGTAGTATCGATATGACAGGGTCGGAGACCCAGTACTTC; CDR3aa: CASSIDMTGSETQYF
v_gene: TRBV5-1; d_gene: .; j_gene: TRBJ2-7; abundance: .; CDR3nt: TGCGCCAGCAGCACAAACCTCGACGAGCAGTACTTC; CDR3aa: CASSTNLDEQYF
v_gene: TRBV11-2; d_gene: .; j_gene: TRBJ2-7; abundance: .; CDR3nt: TGTGCCAGCAGCCCAGCGGGTGTTCCCTTAAAGCAGTACTTC; CDR3aa: CASSPAGVPLKQYF
v_gene: TRBV18; d_gene: TRBD1; j_gene: TRBJ2-1; abundance: .; CDR3nt: TGTGCCAGCTCACCAAACAGGGGAAGCTCCTACAATGAGCAGTTCTTC; CDR3aa: CASSPNRGSSYNEQFF
v_gene: TRBV4-1; d_gene: .; j_gene: TRBJ1-5; abundance: .; CDR3nt: TGCGCCAGCAGCCAAGACGGGGGGATCGGCAATCAGCCCCAGCATTTT; CDR3aa: CASSQDGGIGNQPQHF
v_gene: TRBV28; d_gene: TRBD2; j_gene: TRBJ2-7; abundance: once; CDR3nt: TGTGCCAGCAGTCCGTCCGGGACTAGCGGCACCTACGAGCAGTACTTC; CDR3aa: CASSPSGTSGTYEQYF
v_gene: TRBV5-8; d_gene: TRBD1; j_gene: TRBJ2-6; abundance: once; CDR3nt: TGTGCCAGCAGCCATTGGACAGGGGGCCCCTCTGGGGCCAACGTCCTGACTTTC; CDR3aa: CASSHWTGGPSGANVLTF
v_gene: TRBV30; d_gene: .; j_gene: TRBJ2-5; abundance: few; CDR3nt: TGTGCCTGGAGTGTAATAGGGGGGACCCAGTACTTC; CDR3aa: CAWSVIGGTQYF
v_gene: TRBV28; d_gene: .; j_gene: TRBJ2-7; abundance: .; CDR3nt: TGTGCCAGCAGCCGACCCCCCGGGACACCGCCCTACGAGCAGTACTTC; CDR3aa: CASSRPPGTPPYEQYF
v_gene: TRBV5-6; d_gene: .; j_gene: TRBJ2-7; abundance: .; CDR3nt: TGTGCCAGCAGCTTGGTTGGTGCTAGGGGCGAGCAGTACTTC; CDR3aa: CASSLVGARGEQYF
v_gene: TRBV28; d_gene: TRBD1; j_gene: TRBJ1-4; abundance: .; CDR3nt: TGTGCCAGCAGTAAAATTGGACAGGCAACTAATGAAAAACTGTTTTTT; CDR3aa: CASSKIGQATNEKLFF
v_gene: TRBV5-1; d_gene: .; j_gene: TRBJ2-1; abundance: .; CDR3nt: TGCGCCAGCAGCTTAGGACAGAGCAATGAGCAGTTCTTC; CDR3aa: CASSLGQSNEQFF
v_gene: TRBV27; d_gene: TRBD1; j_gene: TRBJ2-7; abundance: .; CDR3nt: TGTGCCAGCAGCCTGACGACAGGGTCGGGCTACGAGCAGTACTTC; CDR3aa: CASSLTTGSGYEQYF
v_gene: TRBV16; d_gene: TRBD1; j_gene: TRBJ1-5; abundance: .; CDR3nt: TGTGCCAGCAGCAAAAGGGGGCAGGGAGACAATCAGCCCCAGCATTTT; CDR3aa: CASSKRGQGDNQPQHF
v_gene: TRBV7-9; d_gene: .; j_gene: TRBJ2-1; abundance: .; CDR3nt: TGTGCCAGCATTATGCAGGGTATGCTCTCCAATGAGCAGTTCTTC; CDR3aa: CASIMQGMLSNEQFF
v_gene: TRBV2; d_gene: .; j_gene: TRBJ2-1; abundance: .; CDR3nt: TGTGCCACCAGGGGACCGGGAGGACCTATGGGTGAGCAGTTCTTC; CDR3aa: CATRGPGGPMGEQFF
v_gene: TRBV29-1; d_gene: TRBD1; j_gene: TRBJ2-7; abundance: .; CDR3nt: TGCAGCGTTGCTGTTGACAGGGGGCAGGAGCAGTACTTC; CDR3aa: CSVAVDRGQEQYF
v_gene: TRBV11-2; d_gene: TRBD2; j_gene: TRBJ2-1; abundance: .; CDR3nt: TGTGCCAGCAGCTTAGCCCACCTACTAGCGGGAGCGGGCAATGAGCAGTTCTTC; CDR3aa: CASSLAHLLAGAGNEQFF
v_gene: TRBV3-1/TRBV3-2; d_gene: .; j_gene: TRBJ1-1; abundance: .; CDR3nt: TGTGCCTCCCGAGCGTTCCCCGGCACTGAAGCTTTCTTT; CDR3aa: CASRAFPGTEAFF